This T cell receptor (beta chain) is drawn from a study of cytomegalovirus exposure and HLA in healthy donors. Findings and caveats of the study: Most of the TCR beta V segments (in an earlier analysis) were productive either about 87% or about 30% of the time.

V lost 1 base and J 2 bases, leaving 18 bases between the germline ends. Germline V gene sequence: CDR1 SEHNR, CDR2 FQNEAQ (reference sequence). The CDR3 totals 17 residues. The PCR used 60 Vbeta and 13 Jbeta primers. The table came from immunoSEQ multiplex PCR; TCRdb's copy has only in-frame clones and leaves some out. Among roughly 180,000 clones, under 9.5% were seen once, and the ten largest hold over 1%. For this clone: What it binds is unknown.

V and J are TRBV7-9 and TRBJ2-7; perhaps TRBD1 as D (5 bases). The sequenced sample was PBMCs. This sequence was found in a woman in her twenties or thirties in good health and CMV-seropositive. In DNA, the CDR3 is TGTGCCAGCAGCTTAGTTGGGGCCTCTAGTGACGCCTACGAGCAGTACTTC. Encoded protein: CASSLVGASSDAYEQYF.